The 27 T cell receptor beta chains reported below all come from one sample, sequenced in a study of cytomegalovirus exposure and HLA in healthy donors. The PCR used 60 Vbeta and 13 Jbeta primers. Measured with immunoSEQ multiplex PCR; TCRdb has only the in-frame clones, and not every one. This sample carries about 140,000 clones, with approximately 2% going to the ten biggest clones. The sequenced sample was PBMCs. The receptors shown here come from a woman aged 18-29 years in good health and CMV-seronegative.

The chain combines TRBV19 with TRBJ2-1; 14 bases are a match to TRBD2. The CDR3 extends over 19 amino acids. The V gene's germline CDR1 is LNHDA and CDR2 SQIVND (reference sequence). The V and J ends lost 0 bases and 10 bases, in that order; junction bases with no gene match: 14. The CDR3 region is CASSIDKGSGLAGAKEQFF. The CDR3 nucleotides are TGTGCCAGTAGTATAGATAAAGGGTCGGGACTAGCGGGGGCCAAGGAGCAGTTCTTC.

The V and J genes are TRBV28 and TRBJ2-7; D remains ambiguous. Germline V gene sequence: CDR1 MDHEN, CDR2 SYDVKM. The CDR3 has 16 residues. V dropped 3 bases and J dropped 2 bases, with 17 bases sitting between them. For the CDR3, the DNA is TGTGCCAGCAGTTTCTTTGGCGGATCAAAACCCTACGAGCAGTACGTC. As protein: CASSFFGGSKPYEQYV.

The chain is built from TRBV4-2 and TRBJ2-5; D remains ambiguous. CDR3 size: 14 residues. V lost 0 bases and J 5 bases, leaving 10 bases between the germline ends. Germline V lookup: CDR1 LGHNA, CDR2 YNFKEQ. In DNA, the CDR3 is TGTGCCAGCAGCCAAGAAGATCTACCGGAGACCCAGTACTTC. This sequence encodes CASSQEDLPETQYF.

The chain uses TRBV4-1 and TRBJ2-7; 10 bases are a match to TRBD1. The CDR3 length is 15 residues. The V gene's germline CDR1 is MGHRA and CDR2 YSYEKL. The V gene end was trimmed by 3 bases and the J gene end by 0 bases; junction bases not matched to a gene: 2. In nucleotides, the CDR3 is TGCGCCAGCAGCCAGAGACAGGGGGCCTCCTACGAGCAGTACTTC. As protein: CASSQRQGASYEQYF.

The rearrangement links TRBV5-8 to TRBJ2-1; no reliable D call. This CDR3 contains 15 residues. Germline V gives CDR1 SGHTS, CDR2 YDEGEE. With 0 bases removed from V and 3 bases from J, the gap between germline ends came to 10 bases. CDR3 amino acids: CASSLAGSIYNEQFF. The CDR3 DNA reads as TGTGCCAGCAGCTTGGCGGGTTCAATCTACAATGAGCAGTTCTTC. The full variable domain, in which reference TRBV5-8 and TRBJ2-1 provide the parts outside the CDR3, is EAGVTQSPTHLIKTRGQQATLRCSPISGHTSVYWYQQALGLGLQFLLWYDEGEERNRGNFPPRFSGRQFPNYSSELNVNALELEDSALYLCASSLAGSIYNEQFFGPGTRLTVL.

The chain's CDR3 is CASSTGGLAEAFF. The CDR3 DNA is TGTGCCAGTAGTACAGGGGGCTTGGCTGAAGCTTTCTTT. V is TRBV19 and J is TRBJ1-1; 8 bases align to TRBD1. The germline CDR1 and CDR2 sequences are LNHDA and SQIVND (reference sequence). Trimming removed 4 bases from V and 6 bases from J; junction bases left unmatched: 4. CDR3 length: 13 residues.

V is TRBV29-1 and J is TRBJ2-1, with TRBD2 matching over 8 bases. The CDR3 runs to 13 residues. V shed 6 bases and J 8 bases; nucleotides not matched to a gene: 9. The germline V gene encodes CDR1 SQVTM and CDR2 ANQGSEA. CDR3 protein: CSVTTGGAHEQFF. The CDR3 coding sequence is TGCAGCGTCACAACGGGGGGGGCGCATGAGCAGTTCTTC.

The chain joins TRBV19 to TRBJ1-2, with 7 bases lining up with TRBD1. CDR3 size: 15 residues. V lost 6 bases, J lost 2 bases, and 9 bases stayed unmatched. In germline, CDR1 is LNHDA, CDR2 SQIVND (reference sequence). Here the CDR3 reads CASSPRPQGNYGYTF. The CDR3 nucleotides are TGTGCCAGTAGCCCCCGCCCACAGGGGAACTATGGCTACACCTTC.

The chain carries TRBV2 and TRBJ2-1, with 7 bases fitting TRBD2. Germline V lookup: CDR1 SNHLY, CDR2 FYNNEI. V was clipped by 4 bases and J by 5 bases; unmatched bases: 5. This CDR3 comprises 14 residues. CDR3 in amino acids: CASSARTRDNEQFF. The CDR3 DNA reads TGTGCCAGCAGTGCCCGGACTAGAGACAATGAGCAGTTCTTC. Full variable domain (rest looked up from reference TRBV2 and TRBJ2-1): EPEVTQTPSHQVTQMGQEVILRCVPISNHLYFYWYRQILGQKVEFLVSFYNNEISEKSEIFDDQFSVERPDGSNFTLKIRSTKLEDSAMYFCASSARTRDNEQFFGPGTRLTVL.

The V and J genes are TRBV19 and TRBJ1-2; 9 bases are shared with TRBD1. The CDR3 is made up of 15 amino acids. The V gene's germline CDR1 is LNHDA and CDR2 SQIVND (reference sequence). V trimming: 4 bases; J trimming: 1 base; junction bases outside the gene matches: 4. The CDR3 loop is CASSKDRGVNYGYTF. DNA of the CDR3: TGTGCCAGTAGTAAGGACAGGGGCGTTAACTATGGCTACACCTTC.

The chain couples TRBV4-1 to TRBJ1-1, with D unresolved. CDR3 size: 16 residues. V gave up 3 bases and J gave up 1 base, with 15 bases separating them. In germline, CDR1 is MGHRA, CDR2 YSYEKL. This chain's CDR3 is CASSHLSTPKNTEAFF. CDR3 in DNA: TGCGCCAGCAGCCACCTATCGACACCGAAGAACACTGAAGCTTTCTTT.

The genes are TRBV18 and TRBJ1-2; possibly TRBD1 for D (6 bases). Germline loops: CDR1 KGHSH, CDR2 LQKENI. Trimming took off 3 bases at V and 4 bases at J, with 18 bases between the two ends. CDR3 length equals 16 residues. Here the CDR3 reads CASSPGHPSGGYGYTF. The CDR3 region has the DNA TGTGCCAGCTCACCGGGACACCCCTCGGGAGGCTATGGCTACACCTTC.

The V gene is TRBV5-1, the J gene TRBJ1-1; D not resolved. CDR3 length: 13 amino acids. Trimming cost V 0 bases and J 5 bases, with 8 bases left between them. CDR1 SGHRS and CDR2 YFSETQ come from the germline V gene. CDR3 region: CASSLEGRTEAFF. DNA of the CDR3: TGCGCCAGCAGCTTGGAAGGCAGGACTGAAGCTTTCTTT.

The rearrangement uses TRBV6-1 and TRBJ1-2, with D unresolved. CDR1 is MNHNS and CDR2 is SASEGT in the germline V gene. The CDR3 is 15 residues long. The V gene lost 0 bases and the J gene lost 4 bases, with 12 bases spanning the gap. CDR3: CASSEAMATSYGYTF. In DNA form, the CDR3 reads TGTGCCAGCAGTGAAGCGATGGCGACAAGCTATGGCTACACCTTC.

The chain couples TRBV27 to TRBJ2-1; 7 nucleotides align to TRBD2. Germline CDR1 and CDR2: MNHEY and SMNVEV (reference sequence). This CDR3 comprises 15 residues. V trimming: 2 bases; J trimming: 6 bases; junction bases outside the gene matches: 7. Here the CDR3 reads CASSLISGGVNEQFF. As DNA, the CDR3 is TGTGCCAGCAGTTTAATTTCGGGAGGTGTCAATGAGCAGTTCTTC.

This chain links TRBV10-3 with TRBJ2-1, with 14 bases matching TRBD2. Germline V gene data show CDR1 as ENHRY and CDR2 as SYGVKD. With V trimmed by 2 bases and J by 9 bases, 6 bases remained unmatched. The CDR3 contains 16 residues. The CDR3 region has the DNA TGTGCCATCAGTGAGCCCGGGACTAGCGGGAGCAGTGAGCAGTTCTTC. It yields the protein CAISEPGTSGSSEQFF.

The chain has TRBV4-2 and TRBJ1-4; D possibly corresponds to TRBD1 (6 bases). The length of the CDR3 is 15 residues. Germline assignment: CDR1 LGHNA and CDR2 YNFKEQ. V lost 1 base, J lost 2 bases, and 8 bases lay in between. CDR3 DNA: TGTGCCAGCAGCCAAGTTCAGGGGACTAATGAAAAACTGTTTTTT. It codes for CASSQVQGTNEKLFF.

V and J are TRBV6-4 and TRBJ2-3; 8 nucleotides align to TRBD1. CDR3 length: 20 residues. Unmatched junction bases numbered 23, after V lost 6 bases and J lost 3 bases. Germline CDR1 is MRHNA and CDR2 is SNTAGT. The CDR3 loop reads CASREYRGVGGGRSTDTQYF. The CDR3 DNA follows: TGTGCCAGCAGAGAATACAGGGGGGTGGGCGGTGGTCGTTCTACAGATACGCAGTATTTT.

The chain is built from TRBV7-2 and TRBJ2-2; TRBD2 matches 13 bases. J was trimmed by 7 bases and V by 5 bases; bases with no gene match: 13. The germline V gene has CDR1 SGHTA and CDR2 FQGNSA. The CDR3 is 18 residues long. The CDR3 bases are TGTGCCAGCAGCCCTACAGGTGGACTAGCGGGAGAAGGCGGGGAGCTGTTTTTT. Translation gives CASSPTGGLAGEGGELFF.

The chain uses TRBV7-9 and TRBJ2-1, with TRBD2 identical over 11 bases. The trim removed 5 bases at V and 4 bases at J, leaving 7 bases unmatched. The CDR3 contains 16 residues. CDR1 is SEHNR, CDR2 FQNEAQ, per germline (reference sequence). This CDR3 reads CASSLPTSGIYNEQFF. The CDR3 DNA is TGTGCCAGCAGCCTACCGACTAGCGGGATATACAATGAGCAGTTCTTC.

J is TRBJ2-7 and V is TRBV21-1; the table's D call, TRBD2, was not checked against the DNA. TRBV21-1 is designated a pseudogene. The CDR3 spans 17 residues. CDR3 region: CASSLNEGGRPYYEQYF. The CDR3 bases are TGTGCCAGCAGCTTAAATGAGGGGGGGCGACCATACTACGAGCAGTACTTC.

The rearrangement joins TRBV19 to TRBJ2-2; possibly TRBD1 for D (7 bases). Germline CDR1 LNHDA, CDR2 SQIVND (reference sequence). This CDR3 contains 16 residues. Trimming took off 5 bases at V and 1 base at J, with 14 bases between the two ends. The CDR3 reads CASSRQGGKNTGELFF. In DNA form, the CDR3 reads TGTGCCAGTAGTCGACAGGGAGGCAAGAACACCGGGGAGCTGTTTTTT. Combining the CDR3 with reference TRBV19 and TRBJ2-2 gives the whole variable domain DGGITQSPKYLFRKEGQNVTLSCEQNLNHDAMYWYRQDPGQGLRLIYYSQIVNDFQKGDIAEGYSVSREKKESFPLTVTSAQKNPTAFYLCASSRQGGKNTGELFFGEGSRLTVL.

This rearrangement joins TRBV4-1 to TRBJ2-1, with 10 positions matching TRBD2. Trimming removed 0 bases from V and 14 bases from J; junction bases left unmatched: 4. Germline V lookup: CDR1 MGHRA, CDR2 YSYEKL. The CDR3 loop spans 13 amino acids. CDR3 nucleotide sequence: TGCGCCAGCAGCCAAGAGCTAGCGGGAGTGAAGTTCTTC. Translated, it gives CASSQELAGVKFF.

V usage is TRBV4-2 and J usage is TRBJ2-5; TRBD2 might be the D (5 bases). The V and J ends lost 5 bases and 3 bases respectively, with 13 bases between them. The CDR3 sequence is 14 residues long. The germline gives CDR1 LGHNA, CDR2 YNFKEQ. The CDR3 DNA follows: TGTGCCAGCAGCAGGGTGGGAGAAGAAGAGACCCAGTACTTC. It yields the protein CASSRVGEEETQYF.

The chain combines TRBV6-5 with TRBJ1-1; 8 nucleotides agree with TRBD1. Germline lookup yields CDR1 MNHEY and CDR2 SVGAGI. V trimming: 6 bases; J trimming: 1 base; junction bases outside the gene matches: 1. This CDR3 region has 13 residues. CDR3 nucleotide sequence: TGTGCCAGCAGCAGGGGGCGGAACACTGAAGCTTTCTTT. Its protein is CASSRGRNTEAFF.

The rearrangement joins TRBV19 to TRBJ2-7; the D gene is possibly TRBD1 (5 bases). The CDR3 length is 13 residues. The V gene's germline CDR1 is LNHDA and CDR2 SQIVND (reference sequence). Between the trimmed V and J ends, which lost 4 bases and 4 bases, there was a span of 11 bases. This chain's CDR3 is CASSRRRGYEQYF. CDR3 sequence (DNA): TGTGCCAGTAGTAGGAGAAGGGGTTACGAGCAGTACTTC.

The genes are TRBV7-9 and TRBJ2-1; the D gene is possibly TRBD1 (6 bases). Trimming removed 6 bases at V and 7 bases at J, with 13 bases between. This CDR3 spans 13 amino acids. Germline V gene sequence: CDR1 SEHNR, CDR2 FQNEAQ (reference sequence). CDR3 residues: CASSPNTGNEQFF. CDR3 coding DNA: TGTGCCAGCAGTCCGAATACAGGGAATGAGCAGTTCTTC.